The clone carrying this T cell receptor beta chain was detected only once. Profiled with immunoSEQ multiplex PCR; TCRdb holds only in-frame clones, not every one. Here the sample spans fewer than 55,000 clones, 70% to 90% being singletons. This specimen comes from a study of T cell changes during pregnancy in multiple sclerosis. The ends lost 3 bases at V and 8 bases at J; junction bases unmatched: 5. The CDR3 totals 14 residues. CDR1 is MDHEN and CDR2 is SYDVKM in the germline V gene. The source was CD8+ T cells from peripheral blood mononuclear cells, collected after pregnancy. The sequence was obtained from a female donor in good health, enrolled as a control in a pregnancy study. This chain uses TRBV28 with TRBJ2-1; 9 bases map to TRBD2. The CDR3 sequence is CASSFLRGGDEQFF. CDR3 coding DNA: TGTGCCAGCAGTTTTTTGCGGGGGGGGGATGAGCAGTTCTTC.